The clone carrying this TCR beta chain showed up just a few times. Its cognate antigen is unknown. The entry originates in a study of tissue T cells after allogeneic stem cell transplantation. Trimming at V came to 1 base and at J to 0 bases, leaving 20 bases not matched to a gene. This CDR3 is built from 22 residues. The V gene's germline CDR1 is SGDLS and CDR2 YYNGEE. Study outcomes and limitations: Some tissue clones might be persisting host cells; their alloreactivity or antigen specificity was not determined. Blood and spleen captured only part of the tissue TCR repertoire.

Method: immunoSEQ multiplex PCR; TCRdb's copy keeps in-frame clones and lacks some. The table shows 5,000 to 6,500 clones, with approximately 70% occurring only once. The source of this sequence is a woman aged 18-49 years with breast cancer. Sequenced here: tissue from the stomach, sampled at autopsy. This rearrangement joins TRBV9 to TRBJ2-1; 9 positions agree with TRBD2. The CDR3 nucleotides read TGTGCCAGCAGCGTACCTTCCTCTATAGCGGGAGATCTCCCTAGCTCCTACAATGAGCAGTTCTTC. Translation: CASSVPSSIAGDLPSSYNEQFF.